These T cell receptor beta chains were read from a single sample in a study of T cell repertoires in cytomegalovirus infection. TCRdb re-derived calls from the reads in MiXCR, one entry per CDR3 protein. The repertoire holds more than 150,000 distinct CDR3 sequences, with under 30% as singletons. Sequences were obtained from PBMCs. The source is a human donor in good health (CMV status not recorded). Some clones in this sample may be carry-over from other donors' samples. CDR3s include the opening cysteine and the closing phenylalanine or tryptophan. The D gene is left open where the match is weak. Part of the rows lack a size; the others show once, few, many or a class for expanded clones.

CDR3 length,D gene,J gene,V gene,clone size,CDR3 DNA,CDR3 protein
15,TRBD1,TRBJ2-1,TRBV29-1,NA,TGCAGCGTTCCCAACCAGGGGACAGATGGTAATGAGCAGTTCTTC,CSVPNQGTDGNEQFF
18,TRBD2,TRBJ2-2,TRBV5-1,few,TGCGCCAGCAGCCACCGGACTAGCGGCCCTACGAACACCGGGGAGCTGTTTTTT,CASSHRTSGPTNTGELFF
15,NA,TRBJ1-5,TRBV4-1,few,TGCGCCAGCAGTGAGGGGGGGGCGCCGGGACAGCCCCAGCATTTT,CASSEGGAPGQPQHF
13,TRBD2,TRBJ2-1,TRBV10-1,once,TGCGCCACCGGGAGGTCCACCTTTGGTGAGCAGTTCTTC,CATGRSTFGEQFF
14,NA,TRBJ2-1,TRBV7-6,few,TGTGCCAGCAGCTTAGTGCCAGTAGGGAATGAGCAGTTCTTC,CASSLVPVGNEQFF
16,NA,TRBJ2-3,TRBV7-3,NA,TGTGCCAGCAGCTTAACAGGAACAGGCTTCCTCGATACGCAGTATTTT,CASSLTGTGFLDTQYF
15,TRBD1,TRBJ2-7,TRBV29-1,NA,TGCAGCGTTGAAGACCGACAGGGGGCTCGAAACGAGCAGTACTTC,CSVEDRQGARNEQYF
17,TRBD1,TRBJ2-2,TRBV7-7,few,TGTGCTAGCAGCTCCCGATGGACAGGGGCGAACACCGGGGAGCTGTTTTTT,CASSSRWTGANTGELFF
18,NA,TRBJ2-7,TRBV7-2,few,TGTGCCAGCAGCTTAGCACTACTCGGAGGGACAGAAATTTACGAGCAGTACTTC,CASSLALLGGTEIYEQYF
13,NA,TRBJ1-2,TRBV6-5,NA,TGTGCCAGCAGGGAAGTTGTGGGGTTTGGCTACACCTTC,CASREVVGFGYTF
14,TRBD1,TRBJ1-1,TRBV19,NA,TGTGCCAGTAGTGCAGACAGGGGAAAAAATGAAGCTTTCTTT,CASSADRGKNEAFF
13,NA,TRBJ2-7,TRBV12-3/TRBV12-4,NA,TGTGCCAGCAGTCATGCGGCCTCCTACGAGCAGTACTTC,CASSHAASYEQYF
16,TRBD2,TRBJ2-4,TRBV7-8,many,TGTGCCAGCAGCTTAGTTCTGGGCGGGGGCAAAAACATTCAGTACTTC,CASSLVLGGGKNIQYF
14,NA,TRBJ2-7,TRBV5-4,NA,TGTGCCAGCAGCTCCGGACAGATTACGTACGAGCAGTACTTC,CASSSGQITYEQYF
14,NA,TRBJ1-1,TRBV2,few,TGTGCCAGCAGTGGCAGGACGGTGAACACTGAAGCTTTCTTT,CASSGRTVNTEAFF
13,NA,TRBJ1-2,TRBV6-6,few,TGTGCCAGCAGTCCGACCGACGGAGTTGGCTACACCTTC,CASSPTDGVGYTF
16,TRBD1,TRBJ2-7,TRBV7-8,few,TGTGCCAGCAGCTCCTACGGGACAGGGGAAAACTACGAGCAGTACTTC,CASSSYGTGENYEQYF
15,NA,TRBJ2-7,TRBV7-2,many,TGTGCCAGCAGCTTACAGGGAGGTGGGGCCTACGAGCAGTACTTC,CASSLQGGGAYEQYF
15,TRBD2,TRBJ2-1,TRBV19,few,TGTGCCAGTAGTACATATAGCGGGGAGAACAATGAGCAGTTCTTC,CASSTYSGENNEQFF
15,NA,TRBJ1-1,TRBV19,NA,TGTGCCAGTCAGTCCCAGGGGACCCTGAACACTGAAGCTTTCTTT,CASQSQGTLNTEAFF
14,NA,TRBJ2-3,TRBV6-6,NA,TGTGCCAGCAGTTTAGACTCCGGCACAGATACGCAGTATTTT,CASSLDSGTDTQYF
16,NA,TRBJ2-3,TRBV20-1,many,TGCAGTGCTCTCCCCGGGATAGAGCATAGCACAGATACGCAGTATTTT,CSALPGIEHSTDTQYF
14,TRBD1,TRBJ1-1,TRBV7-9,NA,TGTGCCAGCAGCCAAACATCCCCCCAGGACAGGGTGGGATTT,CASSQTSPQDRVGF
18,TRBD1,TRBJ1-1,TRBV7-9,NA,TGTGCCAGCAGCGAGCCGGGACAGGGGGCGTCTCAGTTCACTGAAGCTTTCTTT,CASSEPGQGASQFTEAFF
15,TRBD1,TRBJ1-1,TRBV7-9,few,TGTGCCAGCAGCCTGTGGACAGGAGAGAACACTGAAGCTTTCTTT,CASSLWTGENTEAFF
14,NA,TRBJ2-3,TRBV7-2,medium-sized,TGTGCCAGCAGCGGGCCGGGACGCCCAGATACGCAGTATTTT,CASSGPGRPDTQYF
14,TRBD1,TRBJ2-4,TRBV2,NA,TGTGCCAGCAGCGGAGCCGACAGGGGGAACATTCAGTACTTC,CASSGADRGNIQYF
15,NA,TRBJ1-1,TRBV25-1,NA,TGTGCCAGCAGTGAGCCCAGGGGATCTAACGCTGAAGCTTTCTTT,CASSEPRGSNAEAFF
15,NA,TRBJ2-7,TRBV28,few,TGTGCCAGCAGTCCCTCCCTTCTAGAGGCCTGGGAGCAGTACTTC,CASSPSLLEAWEQYF
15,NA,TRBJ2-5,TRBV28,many,TGTGCCAGTAAGCACGGCGGGACGTACCAAGAGACCCAGTACTTC,CASKHGGTYQETQYF
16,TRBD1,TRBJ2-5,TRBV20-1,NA,TGCAGTGCTAGACCGGGACAGGGTTCTGGCCAAGAGACCCAGTACTTC,CSARPGQGSGQETQYF
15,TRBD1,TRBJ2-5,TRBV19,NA,TGTGCCAGTAGTCGACAGGGGGCGATCAAAGAGACCCAGTACTTC,CASSRQGAIKETQYF
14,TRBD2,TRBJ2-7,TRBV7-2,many,TGTGCCAGCACCCTGGGACTAGCGTCCTACGAGCAGTACTTC,CASTLGLASYEQYF
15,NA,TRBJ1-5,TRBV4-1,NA,TGCGCCAGCAGCCAAGCGTATCGAGAGGATCAGCCCCAGCATTTT,CASSQAYREDQPQHF
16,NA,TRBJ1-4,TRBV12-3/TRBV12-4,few,TGTGCCAGCAGCACCTCAGGGGAAGGGACTAATGAAAAACTGTTTTTT,CASSTSGEGTNEKLFF
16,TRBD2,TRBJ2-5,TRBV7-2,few,TGTGCCAGCAGCACGGGACTAGCGGGGGATCACGAGGCCCAGTACTTC,CASSTGLAGDHEAQYF
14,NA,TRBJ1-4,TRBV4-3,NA,TGCGCCAGCAGCCAAGAGGGGAGGGGCGAAAAACTGTTTTTT,CASSQEGRGEKLFF
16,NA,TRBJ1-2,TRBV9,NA,TGTGCCAGCAGCTCAGGTCGGGACTCTATTAACTATGGCTACACCTTC,CASSSGRDSINYGYTF
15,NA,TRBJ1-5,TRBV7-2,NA,TGTGCCAGCAGCTTAACGATGGCAGACAATCAGCCCCAGCATTTT,CASSLTMADNQPQHF
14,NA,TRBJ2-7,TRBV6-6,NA,TGTGCCAGCAGTTACAGGGCGAGCTCCTACGAGCAGTACTTC,CASSYRASSYEQYF
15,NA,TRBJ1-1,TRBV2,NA,TGTGCCAGCAGTGAAGGCGGGGCGATGAACACTGAAGCTTTCTTT,CASSEGGAMNTEAFF
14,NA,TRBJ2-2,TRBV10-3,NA,TGTGCCATCAGTGAGTCGACAGCCACCGGGGAGCTGTTTTTT,CAISESTATGELFF
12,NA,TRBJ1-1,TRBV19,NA,TGTGCCAGTAGTACTCGAAGAACTGAAGCTTTCTTT,CASSTRRTEAFF
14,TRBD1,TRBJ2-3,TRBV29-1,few,TGCAGCGTTGAGGGGACAGCCGCCACAGATACGCAGTATTTT,CSVEGTAATDTQYF
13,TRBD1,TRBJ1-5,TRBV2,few,TGTGCCGGAAACAGGGGGCCCAATCAGCCCCAGCATTTT,CAGNRGPNQPQHF
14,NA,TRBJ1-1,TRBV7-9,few,TGTGCCAGCGGCTCCGGCAACCTGAACACTGAAGCTTTCTTT,CASGSGNLNTEAFF
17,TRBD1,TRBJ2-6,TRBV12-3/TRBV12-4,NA,TGTGCCAGCAGTTTTGGGACAGTTGTCTCTGGGGCCAACGTCCTGACTTTC,CASSFGTVVSGANVLTF
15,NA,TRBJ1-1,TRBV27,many,TGTGCCAGCAGTTTATCAGCAGGGATGAACACTGAAGCTTTCTTT,CASSLSAGMNTEAFF
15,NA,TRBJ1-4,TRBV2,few,TGTGCCAGCAGGCCTAGGACAGCAACTAATGAAAAACTGTTTTTT,CASRPRTATNEKLFF
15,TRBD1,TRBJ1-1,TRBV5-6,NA,TGTGCCAGCAGCTCCGGGACAGGGGCAGCCACTGAAGCTTTCTTT,CASSSGTGAATEAFF
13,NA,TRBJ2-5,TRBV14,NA,TGTGCCAGCAGCCGGGACTTACAAGAGACCCAGTACTTC,CASSRDLQETQYF
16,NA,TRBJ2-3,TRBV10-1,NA,TGCGCCAGCCGCCCCAAGGCGGGGTGCCACACAGATACGCAGTATTTT,CASRPKAGCHTDTQYF
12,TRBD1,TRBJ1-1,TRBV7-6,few,TGTGCCAGCAGCCTTGACAGGGGTGAAGCTTTCTTT,CASSLDRGEAFF
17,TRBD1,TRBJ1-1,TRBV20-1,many,TGCAGTGCAAGTAACAGGGGCCGCTTGAGAATGAACACTGAAGCTTTCTTT,CSASNRGRLRMNTEAFF
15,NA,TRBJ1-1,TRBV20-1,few,TGCAGTGCTGCCTCCACTTCGCTTGGGGACACTGAAGCTTTCTTT,CSAASTSLGDTEAFF
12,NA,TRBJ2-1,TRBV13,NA,TGTGCCAGCAGCTTAAGTCGAAGTGAGCAGTTCTTC,CASSLSRSEQFF
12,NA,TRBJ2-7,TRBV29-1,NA,TGCAGCGTTGGTCTGAGTTCCTACGAGCAGTACTTC,CSVGLSSYEQYF